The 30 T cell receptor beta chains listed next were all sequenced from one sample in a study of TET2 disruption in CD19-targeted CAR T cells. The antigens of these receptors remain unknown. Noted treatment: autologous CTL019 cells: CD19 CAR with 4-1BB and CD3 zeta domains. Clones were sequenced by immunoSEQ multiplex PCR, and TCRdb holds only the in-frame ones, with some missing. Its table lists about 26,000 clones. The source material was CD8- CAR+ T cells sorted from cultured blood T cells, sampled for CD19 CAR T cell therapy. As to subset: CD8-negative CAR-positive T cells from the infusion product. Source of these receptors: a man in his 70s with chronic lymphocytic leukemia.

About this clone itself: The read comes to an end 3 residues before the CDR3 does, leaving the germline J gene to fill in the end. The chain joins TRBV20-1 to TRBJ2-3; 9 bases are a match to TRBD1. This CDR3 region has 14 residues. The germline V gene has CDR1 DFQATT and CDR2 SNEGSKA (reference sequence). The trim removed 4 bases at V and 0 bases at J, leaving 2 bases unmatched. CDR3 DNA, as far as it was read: TGCAGTGCTACCGGGACAGGGAGCACAGATACG. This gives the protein CSATGTGSTDT. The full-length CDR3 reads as CSATGTGSTDTQYF.

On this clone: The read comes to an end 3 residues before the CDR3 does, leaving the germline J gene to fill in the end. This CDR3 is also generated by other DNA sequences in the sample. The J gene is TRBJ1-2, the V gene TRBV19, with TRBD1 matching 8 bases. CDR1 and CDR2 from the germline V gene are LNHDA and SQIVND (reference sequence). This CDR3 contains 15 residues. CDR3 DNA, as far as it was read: TGTGCCAGTAGTCCCGGGACAGGTGGTGCCTACGAC. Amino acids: CASSPGTGGAYD. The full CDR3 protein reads CASSPGTGGAYDYTF.

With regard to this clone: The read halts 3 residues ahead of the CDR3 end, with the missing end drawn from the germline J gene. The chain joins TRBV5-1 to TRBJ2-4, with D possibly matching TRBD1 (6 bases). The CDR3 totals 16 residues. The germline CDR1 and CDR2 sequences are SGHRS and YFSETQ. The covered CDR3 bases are TGCGCCAGCAGCTTATTGGACAGCTACCTGGGGGAGACT. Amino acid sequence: CASSLLDSYLGET. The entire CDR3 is CASSLLDSYLGETQYF. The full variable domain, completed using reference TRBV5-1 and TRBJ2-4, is KAGVTQTPRYLIKTRGQQVTLSCSPISGHRSVSWYQQTPGQGLQFLFEYFSETQRNKGNFPGRFSGRQFSNSRSEMNVSTLELGDSALYLCASSLLDSYLGETQYFGAGTRLSVL.

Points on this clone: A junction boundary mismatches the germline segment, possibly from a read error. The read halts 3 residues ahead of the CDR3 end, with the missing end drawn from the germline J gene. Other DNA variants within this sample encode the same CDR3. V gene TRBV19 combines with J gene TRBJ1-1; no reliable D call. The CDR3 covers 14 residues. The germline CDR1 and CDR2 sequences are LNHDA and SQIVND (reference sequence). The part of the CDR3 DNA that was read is TGTGCCAGTCGACCGGCGGGGTTGCACACTGAG. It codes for CASRPAGLHTE. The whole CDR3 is CASRPAGLHTEAFF.

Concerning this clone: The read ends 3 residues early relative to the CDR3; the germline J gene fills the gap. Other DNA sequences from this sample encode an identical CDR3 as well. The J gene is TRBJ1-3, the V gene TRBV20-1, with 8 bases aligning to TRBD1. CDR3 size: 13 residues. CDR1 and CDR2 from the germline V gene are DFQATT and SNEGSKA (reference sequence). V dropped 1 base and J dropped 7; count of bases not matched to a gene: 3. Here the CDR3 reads CSARGQGRNTIYF. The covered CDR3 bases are TGCAGTGCTAGAGGACAGGGGAGGAACACC.

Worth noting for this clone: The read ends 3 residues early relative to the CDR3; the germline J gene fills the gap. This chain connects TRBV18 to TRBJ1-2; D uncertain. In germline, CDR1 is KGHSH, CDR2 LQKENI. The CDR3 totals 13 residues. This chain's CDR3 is CASSPTGYNDYTF. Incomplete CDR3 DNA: TGTGCCAGCTCTCCCACGGGGTACAATGAC.

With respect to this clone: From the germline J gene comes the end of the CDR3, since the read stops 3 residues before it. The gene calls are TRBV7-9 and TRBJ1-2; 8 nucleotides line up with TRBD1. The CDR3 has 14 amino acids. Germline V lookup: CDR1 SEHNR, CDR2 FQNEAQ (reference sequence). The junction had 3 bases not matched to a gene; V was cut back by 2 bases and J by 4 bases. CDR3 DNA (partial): TGTGCCAGCAGCTTATCGACAGGGGTCTATGGC. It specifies CASSLSTGVYG. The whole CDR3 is CASSLSTGVYGYTF.

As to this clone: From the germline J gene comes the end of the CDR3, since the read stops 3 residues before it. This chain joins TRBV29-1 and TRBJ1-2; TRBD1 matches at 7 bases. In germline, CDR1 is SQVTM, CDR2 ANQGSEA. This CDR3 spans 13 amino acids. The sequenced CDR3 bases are TGCAGCGTTTACCGACAGGGAAGCTACGAC. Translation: CSVYRQGSYD. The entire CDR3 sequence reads CSVYRQGSYDYTF.

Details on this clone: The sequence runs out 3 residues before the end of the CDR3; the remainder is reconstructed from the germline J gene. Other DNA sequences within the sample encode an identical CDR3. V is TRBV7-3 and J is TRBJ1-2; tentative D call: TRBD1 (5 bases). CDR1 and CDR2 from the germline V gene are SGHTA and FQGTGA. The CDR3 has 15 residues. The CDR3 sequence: CASSLAGGGIDTYTF. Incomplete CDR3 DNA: TGTGCCAGCAGCTTAGCGGGGGGTGGTATAGATACC.

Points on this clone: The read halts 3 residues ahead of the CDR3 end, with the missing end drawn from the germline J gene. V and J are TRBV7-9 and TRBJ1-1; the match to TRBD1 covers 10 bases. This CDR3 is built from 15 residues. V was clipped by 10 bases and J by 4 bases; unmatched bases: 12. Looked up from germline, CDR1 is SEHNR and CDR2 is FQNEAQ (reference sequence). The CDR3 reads CATTRTGGESTEAFF. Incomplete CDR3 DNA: TGTGCCACTACCCGGACAGGGGGTGAGAGCACTGAA.

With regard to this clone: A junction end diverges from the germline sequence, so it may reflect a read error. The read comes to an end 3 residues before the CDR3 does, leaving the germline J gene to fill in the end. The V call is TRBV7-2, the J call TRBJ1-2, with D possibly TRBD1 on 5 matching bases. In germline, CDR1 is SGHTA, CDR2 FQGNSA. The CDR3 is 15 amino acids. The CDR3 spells CASSEGLAGGYDYTF. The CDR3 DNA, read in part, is TGTGCCAGCAGCGAGGGACTAGCGGGGGGATATGAC.

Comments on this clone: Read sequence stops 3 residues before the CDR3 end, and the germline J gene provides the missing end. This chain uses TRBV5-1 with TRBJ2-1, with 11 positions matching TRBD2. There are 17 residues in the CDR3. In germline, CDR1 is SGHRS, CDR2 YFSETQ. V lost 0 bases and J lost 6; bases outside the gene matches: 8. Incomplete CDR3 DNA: TGCGCCAGCAGCTTGGAGCTGGTAGCGGGGGGGCGCAATGAG. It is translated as CASSLELVAGGRNE. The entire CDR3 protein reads CASSLELVAGGRNEQFF.

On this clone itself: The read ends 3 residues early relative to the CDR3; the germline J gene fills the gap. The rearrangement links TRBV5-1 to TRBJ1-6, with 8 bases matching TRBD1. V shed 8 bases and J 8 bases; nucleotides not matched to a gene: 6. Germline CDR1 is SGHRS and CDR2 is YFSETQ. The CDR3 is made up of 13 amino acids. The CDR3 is CASGDRWDSPLHF. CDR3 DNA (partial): TGCGCCAGTGGGGACAGGTGGGATTCACCC.

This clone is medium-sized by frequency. The CDR3 loop is CASSLAGTGVSNSPLHF. CDR3 bases read: TGCGCCAGCAGCTTGGCCGGGACAGGGGTCTCTAATTCACCC. The rearrangement links TRBV5-1 to TRBJ1-6; 10 bases map to TRBD1. Read data end 3 residues before the CDR3 end; the end is taken from the germline J gene. CDR1 is SGHRS, CDR2 YFSETQ, per germline. V was clipped by 0 bases and J by 6 bases; unmatched bases: 6. The CDR3 runs 17 residues.

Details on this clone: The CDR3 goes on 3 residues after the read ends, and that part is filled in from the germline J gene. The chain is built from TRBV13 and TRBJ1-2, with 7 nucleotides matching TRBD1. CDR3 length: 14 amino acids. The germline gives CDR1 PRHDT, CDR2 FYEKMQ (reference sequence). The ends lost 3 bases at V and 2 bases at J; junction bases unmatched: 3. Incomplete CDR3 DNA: TGTGCCAGCAGCTTGGGACAGCCGAACTATGGC. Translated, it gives CASSLGQPNYG. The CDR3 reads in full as CASSLGQPNYGYTF.

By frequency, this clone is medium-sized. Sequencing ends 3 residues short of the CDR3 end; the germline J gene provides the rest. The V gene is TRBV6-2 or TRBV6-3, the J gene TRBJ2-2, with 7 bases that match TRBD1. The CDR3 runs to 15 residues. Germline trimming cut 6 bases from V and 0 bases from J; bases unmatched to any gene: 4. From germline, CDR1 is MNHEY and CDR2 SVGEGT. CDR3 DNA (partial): TGTGCCAGCAGCGAGGGACAGACGAACACCGGGGAG. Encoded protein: CASSEGQTNTGE. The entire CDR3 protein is CASSEGQTNTGELFF.

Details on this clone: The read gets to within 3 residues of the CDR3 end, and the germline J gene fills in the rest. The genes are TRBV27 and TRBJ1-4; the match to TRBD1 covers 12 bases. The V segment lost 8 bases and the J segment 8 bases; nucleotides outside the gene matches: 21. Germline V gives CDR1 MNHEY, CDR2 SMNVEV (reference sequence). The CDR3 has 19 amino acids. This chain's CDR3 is CASSRRGQGAFRPNEKLFF. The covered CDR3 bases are TGTGCCAGCTCTAGGAGGGGACAGGGGGCTTTTCGGCCCAACGAAAAA.

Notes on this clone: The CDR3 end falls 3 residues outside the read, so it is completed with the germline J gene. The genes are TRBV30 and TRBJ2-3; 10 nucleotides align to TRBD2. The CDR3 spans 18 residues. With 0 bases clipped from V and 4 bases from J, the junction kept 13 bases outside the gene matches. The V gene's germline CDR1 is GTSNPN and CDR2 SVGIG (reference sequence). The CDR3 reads CAWSVIPAGGSVADTQYF. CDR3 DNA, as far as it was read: TGTGCCTGGAGTGTAATCCCAGCGGGGGGGTCAGTTGCAGATACG.

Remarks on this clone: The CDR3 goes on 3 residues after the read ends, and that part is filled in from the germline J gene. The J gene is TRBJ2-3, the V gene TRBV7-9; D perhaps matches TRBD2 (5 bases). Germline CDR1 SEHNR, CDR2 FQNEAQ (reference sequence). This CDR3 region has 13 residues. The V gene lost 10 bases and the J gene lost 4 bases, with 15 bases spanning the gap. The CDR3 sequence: CATSLAAADTQYF. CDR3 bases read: TGTGCCACCTCGCTAGCCGCAGCAGATACG.

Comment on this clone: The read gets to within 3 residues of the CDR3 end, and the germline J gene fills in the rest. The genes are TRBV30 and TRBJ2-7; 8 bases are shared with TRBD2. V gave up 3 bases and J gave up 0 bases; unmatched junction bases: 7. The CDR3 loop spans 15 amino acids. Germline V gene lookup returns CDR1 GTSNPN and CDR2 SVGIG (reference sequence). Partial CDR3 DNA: TGTGCCTGGAGCCGGGGGGGGTCGATCTCCTACGAG. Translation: CAWSRGGSISYE. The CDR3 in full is CAWSRGGSISYEQYF. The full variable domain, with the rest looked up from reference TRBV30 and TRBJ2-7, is SQTIHQWPATLVQPVGSPLSLECTVEGTSNPNLYWYRQAAGRGLQLLFYSVGIGQISSEVPQNLSASRPQDRQFILSSKKLLLSDSGFYLCAWSRGGSISYEQYFGPGTRLTVT.

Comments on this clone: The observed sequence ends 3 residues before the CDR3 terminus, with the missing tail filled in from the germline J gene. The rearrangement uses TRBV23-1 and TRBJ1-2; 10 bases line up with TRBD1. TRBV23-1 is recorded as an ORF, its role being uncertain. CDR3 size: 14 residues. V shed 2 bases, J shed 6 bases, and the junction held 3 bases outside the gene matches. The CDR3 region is CASSQGTGAHGYTF. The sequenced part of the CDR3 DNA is TGCGCCAGCAGTCAAGGGACAGGGGCCCATGGC.

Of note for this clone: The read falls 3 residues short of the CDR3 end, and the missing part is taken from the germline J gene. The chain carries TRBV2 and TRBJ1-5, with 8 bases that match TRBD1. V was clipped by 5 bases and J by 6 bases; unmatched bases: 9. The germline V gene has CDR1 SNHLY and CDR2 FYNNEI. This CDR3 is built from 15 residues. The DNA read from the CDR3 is TGTGCCAGCAGTTTTGGACAGGGAAAGTCTCAGCCC. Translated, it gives CASSFGQGKSQP. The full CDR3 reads CASSFGQGKSQPQHF.

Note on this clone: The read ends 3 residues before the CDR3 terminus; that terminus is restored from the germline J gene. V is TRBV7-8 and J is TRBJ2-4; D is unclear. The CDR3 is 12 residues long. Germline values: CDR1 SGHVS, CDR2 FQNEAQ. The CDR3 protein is CASSPRGYGQYF. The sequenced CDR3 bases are TGTGCCAGCAGCCCCCGCGGTTATGGT.

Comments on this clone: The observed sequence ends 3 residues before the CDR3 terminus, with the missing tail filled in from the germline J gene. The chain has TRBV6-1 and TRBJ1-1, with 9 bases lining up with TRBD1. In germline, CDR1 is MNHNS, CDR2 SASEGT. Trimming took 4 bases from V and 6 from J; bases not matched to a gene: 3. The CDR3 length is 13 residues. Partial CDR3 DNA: TGTGCCAGCAGTGTGGACAGGGGAGCTGAA. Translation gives CASSVDRGAE. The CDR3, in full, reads CASSVDRGAEAFF.

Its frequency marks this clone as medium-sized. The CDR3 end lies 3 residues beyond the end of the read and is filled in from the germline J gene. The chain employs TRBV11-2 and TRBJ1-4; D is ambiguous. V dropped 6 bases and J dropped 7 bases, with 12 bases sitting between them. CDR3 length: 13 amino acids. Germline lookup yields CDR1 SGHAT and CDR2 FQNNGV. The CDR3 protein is CASSYRPGEKLFF. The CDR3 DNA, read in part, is TGTGCCAGCAGTTATAGACCGGGTGAAAAA.

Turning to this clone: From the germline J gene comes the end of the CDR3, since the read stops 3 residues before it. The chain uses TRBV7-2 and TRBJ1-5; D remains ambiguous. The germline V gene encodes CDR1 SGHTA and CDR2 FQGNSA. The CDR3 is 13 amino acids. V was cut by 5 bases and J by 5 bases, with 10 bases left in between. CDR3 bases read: TGTGCCAGCAGCACAAACACCTATCAGCCC. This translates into CASSTNTYQP. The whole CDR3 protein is CASSTNTYQPQHF.

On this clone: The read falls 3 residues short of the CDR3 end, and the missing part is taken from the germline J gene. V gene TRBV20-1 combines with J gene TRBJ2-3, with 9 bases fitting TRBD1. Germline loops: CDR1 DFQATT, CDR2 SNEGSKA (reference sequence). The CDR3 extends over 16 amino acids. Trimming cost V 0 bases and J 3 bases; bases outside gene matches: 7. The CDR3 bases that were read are TGCAGTGCTAGAGATGGGGACAGGGCGAAGACAGATACG. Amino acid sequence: CSARDGDRAKTDT. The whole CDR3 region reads CSARDGDRAKTDTQYF.

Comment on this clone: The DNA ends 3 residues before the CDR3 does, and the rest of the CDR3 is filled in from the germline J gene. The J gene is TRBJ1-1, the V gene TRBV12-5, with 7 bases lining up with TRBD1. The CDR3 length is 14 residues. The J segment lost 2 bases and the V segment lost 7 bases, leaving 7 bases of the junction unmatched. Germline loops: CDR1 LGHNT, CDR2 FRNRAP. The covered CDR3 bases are TGTGCTAGTGCCCGACAGGGTATAAACACTGAA. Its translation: CASARQGINTE. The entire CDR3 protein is CASARQGINTEAFF. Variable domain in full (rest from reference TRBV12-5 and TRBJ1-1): DARVTQTPRHKVTEMGQEVTMRCQPILGHNTVFWYRQTMMQGLELLAYFRNRAPLDDSGMPKDRFSAEMPDATLATLKIQPSEPRDSAVYFCASARQGINTEAFFGQGTRLTVV.

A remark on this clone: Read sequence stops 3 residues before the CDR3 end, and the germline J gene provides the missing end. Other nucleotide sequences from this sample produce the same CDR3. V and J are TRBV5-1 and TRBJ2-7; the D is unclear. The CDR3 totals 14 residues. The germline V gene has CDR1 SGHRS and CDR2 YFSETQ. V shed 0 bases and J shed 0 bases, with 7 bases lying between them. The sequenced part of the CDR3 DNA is TGCGCCAGCAGCTTGGCACCGGTCTCCTACGAG. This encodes CASSLAPVSYE. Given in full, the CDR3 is CASSLAPVSYEQYF.

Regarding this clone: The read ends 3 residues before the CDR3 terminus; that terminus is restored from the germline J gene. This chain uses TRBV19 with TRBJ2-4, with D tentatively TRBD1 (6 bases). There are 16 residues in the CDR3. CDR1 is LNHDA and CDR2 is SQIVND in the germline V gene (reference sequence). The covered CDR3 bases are TGTGCCAGTAGTACACGTTTCAGGGGAGTGCAAGAGACT. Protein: CASSTRFRGVQET. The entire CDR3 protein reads CASSTRFRGVQETQYF. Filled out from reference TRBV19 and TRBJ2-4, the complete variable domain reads DGGITQSPKYLFRKEGQNVTLSCEQNLNHDAMYWYRQDPGQGLRLIYYSQIVNDFQKGDIAEGYSVSREKKESFPLTVTSAQKNPTAFYLCASSTRFRGVQETQYFGAGTRLSVL.